This section outlines one T cell receptor (beta chain) sequence together with its context. This entry belongs to a study of T cell changes during pregnancy in multiple sclerosis. Sequencing used immunoSEQ multiplex PCR; TCRdb keeps in-frame clones, though not all of them. The sample gives tens of thousands of clones, 86% of which show up once; 6.5% to 9.5% is in the top ten. This receptor was obtained from a female donor in good health, enrolled as a control in a pregnancy study. Specimen: CD8+ T cells from peripheral blood mononuclear cells, collected in the first trimester of pregnancy.

CDR3 sequence: CASEGGDTDTQYF. CDR3 nucleotides: TGTGCCAGCGAGGGCGGTGACACAGATACGCAGTATTTT. This sequence joins TRBV11-3 and TRBJ2-3, with D perhaps TRBD2 (5 bases). CDR1 and CDR2 from the germline V gene are SGHNT and YENEEA. The CDR3 spans 13 residues. The V and J ends lost 8 bases and 2 bases respectively, with 11 bases between them.